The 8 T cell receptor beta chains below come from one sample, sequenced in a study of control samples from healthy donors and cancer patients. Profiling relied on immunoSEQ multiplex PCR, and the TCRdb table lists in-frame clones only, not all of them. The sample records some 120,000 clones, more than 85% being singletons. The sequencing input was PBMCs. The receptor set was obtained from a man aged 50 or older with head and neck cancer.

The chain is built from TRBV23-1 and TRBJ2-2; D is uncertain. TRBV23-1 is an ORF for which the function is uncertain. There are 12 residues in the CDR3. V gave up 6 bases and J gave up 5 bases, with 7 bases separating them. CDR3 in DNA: TGCGCCAGCAGACTGAGTACCGGGGAGCTGTTTTTT. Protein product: CASRLSTGELFF.

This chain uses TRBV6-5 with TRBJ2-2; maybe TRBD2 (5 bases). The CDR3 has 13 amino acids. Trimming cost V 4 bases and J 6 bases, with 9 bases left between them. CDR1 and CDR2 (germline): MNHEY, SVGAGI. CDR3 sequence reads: CASSLTGAGELFF. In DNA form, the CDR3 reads TGTGCCAGCAGTTTGACCGGGGCCGGGGAGCTGTTTTTT.

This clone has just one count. CDR3: CAISWGQTVDTQYF. The DNA of the CDR3 is TGTGCCATCAGCTGGGGGCAAACGGTAGATACGCAGTATTTT. The chain links TRBV10-3 to TRBJ2-3, with a weak D call TRBD1 (6 bases). The V and J ends lost 6 bases and 5 bases respectively, with 15 bases between them. CDR1 and CDR2 (germline): ENHRY, SYGVKD. The CDR3 has 14 amino acids.

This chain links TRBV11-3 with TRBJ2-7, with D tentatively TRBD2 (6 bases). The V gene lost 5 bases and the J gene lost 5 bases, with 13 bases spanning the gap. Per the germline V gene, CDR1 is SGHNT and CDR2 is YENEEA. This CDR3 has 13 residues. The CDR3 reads CASSLGGADEQYF. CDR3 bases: TGTGCCAGCAGCCTAGGAGGGGCTGACGAGCAGTACTTC.

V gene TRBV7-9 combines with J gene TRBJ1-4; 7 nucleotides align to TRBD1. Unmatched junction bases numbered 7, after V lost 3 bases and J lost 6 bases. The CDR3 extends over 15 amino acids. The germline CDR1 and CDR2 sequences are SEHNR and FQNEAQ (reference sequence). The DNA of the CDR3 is TGTGCCAGCAGCTTTAAAGGACAGGCGTATGAAAAACTGTTTTTT. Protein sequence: CASSFKGQAYEKLFF.

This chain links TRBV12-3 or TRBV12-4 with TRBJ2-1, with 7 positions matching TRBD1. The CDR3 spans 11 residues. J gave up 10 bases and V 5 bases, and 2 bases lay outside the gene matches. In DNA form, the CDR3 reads TGTGCCAGCAGTAACAGGGGAGAGCAGTTCTTC. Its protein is CASSNRGEQFF.

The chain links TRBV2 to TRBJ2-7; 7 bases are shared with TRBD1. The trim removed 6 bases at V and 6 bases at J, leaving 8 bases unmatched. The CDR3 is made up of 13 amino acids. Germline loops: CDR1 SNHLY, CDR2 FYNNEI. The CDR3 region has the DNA TGTGCCAGCAGCGGGTTCAAGGGGGCCGAGCAGTACTTC. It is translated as CASSGFKGAEQYF. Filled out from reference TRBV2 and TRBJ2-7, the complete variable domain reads EPEVTQTPSHQVTQMGQEVILRCVPISNHLYFYWYRQILGQKVEFLVSFYNNEISEKSEIFDDQFSVERPDGSNFTLKIRSTKLEDSAMYFCASSGFKGAEQYFGPGTRLTVT.

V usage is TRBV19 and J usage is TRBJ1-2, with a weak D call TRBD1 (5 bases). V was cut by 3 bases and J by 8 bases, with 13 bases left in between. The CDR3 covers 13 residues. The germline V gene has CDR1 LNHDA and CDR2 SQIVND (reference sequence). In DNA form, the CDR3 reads TGTGCCAGTAGTATCGGCGGCTCAGGGGGCTACACCTTC. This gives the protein CASSIGGSGGYTF.